Listed below are T cell receptor beta chains from one sample, sequenced in a study of T cell responses to AZD1222 COVID-19 vaccine. Produced via immunoSEQ multiplex PCR; TCRdb's table is partial and in-frame only. The sample contains approximately 67,000 clones, roughly 89% of which appear only once. The specimen was peripheral blood, collected on day 0 of AZD1222 vaccination. These receptors were obtained from an adult in good health. Each CDR3 is given without its conserved first and last residue. Fields, in order: V gene, J gene, CDR3 protein.

>TRBV24-1|TRBJ1-2
ATSDSDSRYGYT
>TRBV2|TRBJ2-7
ASIWVAPSSSYEQY
>TRBV25-1|TRBJ1-4
ASGGDAATNEKLF
>TRBV5-5|TRBJ2-7
ASSLEDSSQTYEQY
>TRBV19|TRBJ1-4
ASSIPPGGSTNEKLF
>TRBV5-1|TRBJ2-1
ASSLGSYPGGEQF
>TRBV11-2|TRBJ2-5
ASSQTTGGGETQY
>TRBV24-1|TRBJ2-5
ATSDLTNQETQY
>TRBV2|TRBJ1-5
ASSPDSNQPQH
>TRBV5-1|TRBJ2-2
ASSFQGAHTGELF
>TRBV28|TRBJ1-2
ASLTQGGIYGYT
>TRBV9|TRBJ1-3
ASSVGEGRGSAAGNTIY
>TRBV5-6|TRBJ1-2
ASVPGWLDYGYT
>TRBV18|TRBJ2-1
ASSPTGSNNEQF
>TRBV29-1|TRBJ2-1
SVEEWSGASSYNEQF
>TRBV6-1|TRBJ1-4
ASSDQGGNEKLF
>TRBV10-2|TRBJ1-2
ASSHRSLYGYT
>TRBV3-1/TRBV3-2|TRBJ2-2
ASSQYTGELF
>TRBV6-1|TRBJ1-5
ASSEDRAIGPQH
>TRBV14|TRBJ1-2
ASSQDLPGTDGGYT
>TRBV6-5|TRBJ2-7
ASSYGTGRDEQY
>TRBV11-2|TRBJ2-5
ASSSGLAGGQETQY
>TRBV3-1/TRBV3-2|TRBJ2-7
ASSQEVAQARYEQY
>TRBV5-1|TRBJ1-1
ASSLDRGQMNTEAF
>TRBV5-1|TRBJ2-7
ASSPRQGLSSYEQY
>TRBV6-5|TRBJ1-1
ASLATGGATEAF
>TRBV19|TRBJ1-5
ASGDNQPQH
>TRBV19|TRBJ1-5
ASSIDTGPQH
>TRBV27|TRBJ2-7
ASRAGSYEQY
>TRBV7-8|TRBJ2-1
ASSLKSGVAGGRVNEQF
>TRBV5-8|TRBJ1-4
ATQTDRAVYNEKLF
>TRBV30|TRBJ1-3
AWDRAGNTIY